Sequencing of this T cell receptor (beta chain) was carried out in a study of brain T cells in children with intractable seizures. Per germline, CDR1 KGHDR and CDR2 SFDVKD. This CDR3 region has 14 residues. Trimming took 4 bases from V and 1 from J, leaving 9 bases between them. Only cases whose brain tissue showed the highest T cell transcript signatures were sequenced. Pre-surgery treatment included at least one anti-epileptic drug. Points from the study as a whole: Viral specificity was inferred only from CDR3 similarity; HCMV serostatus was unknown. Absence of clones before surgery may stem from lower sequencing depth.

This clone is a singleton in its sample. Its target is unknown. TCRdb keeps only in-frame clones here, not all; method: immunoSEQ multiplex PCR. This sample has over 95,000 clones, with 85% to 95% found just once. Here the sequenced sample was peripheral blood, taken at surgery. The receptor was isolated from a boy under two years old with hemimegalencephaly and intractable seizures. The genes are TRBV24-1 and TRBJ1-2; D is possibly TRBD1 (5 bases). CDR3 bases: TGTGCCACCAGTGAAGAGGGACGTAACTATGGCTACACCTTC. It is translated as CATSEEGRNYGYTF.